This entry concerns a single TCR beta chain. Its antigen remains unidentified. The sample originates from a study of CD8 T cells in Susac syndrome. Points from the study as a whole: A relatively small number of individuals underwent TCR sequencing and HLA analysis.

CDR1 SGHRS and CDR2 YFSETQ come from the germline V gene. V lost 0 bases and J lost 0; bases outside the gene matches: 0. The CDR3 runs 15 residues. Through negative isolation, CD4+ and CD8+ T cells were obtained, while TEMRA cells were enriched using FACS. Random hexamers were used to reverse transcribe an amount of about 0.5 to 1 ug RNA. An immunoSEQ multiplex PCR generated amplified TCR beta CDR3 products spanning 54 Vbeta and 13 Jbeta. One entry per CDR3 protein, called by TCRdb with MiXCR from the immunoSEQ multiplex PCR reads. The table lists 130,000 to 150,000 distinct CDR3 sequences, roughly 94% of them singletons.

The sequenced sample consisted of CD4+ T cells from PBMCs. This receptor was obtained from a human donor in good health. This chain joins TRBV5-1 and TRBJ1-1; TRBD1 agrees at 9 bases. The CDR3 DNA is TGCGCCAGCAGCTTGGACAGGGGGCTGAACACTGAAGCTTTCTTT. Its translation: CASSLDRGLNTEAFF.